This T cell receptor (beta chain) derives from a study of blood T cell repertoires in COVID-19. Study summary: Specimens from acute and convalescent COVID-19 originated in the United States, Italy and Spain.

This clone was detected only once. With 3 bases removed from V and 4 bases from J, the gap between germline ends came to 12 bases. The CDR3 has 15 amino acids. The germline V gene has CDR1 SGHAT and CDR2 FQNNGV. The data were produced by immunoSEQ multiplex PCR, yet TCRdb's version contains in-frame clones alone and is incomplete. The data show 95,000 to 150,000 clones, more than 70% seen once. This sequence joins TRBV11-2 and TRBJ2-2, with D maybe TRBD2 (6 bases). Material for sequencing was peripheral blood. This TCR was sampled from a human donor in a cohort sampled during active COVID-19. CDR3 amino acids: CASSFGGMGTGELFF. The CDR3, as DNA: TGTGCCAGCAGCTTCGGCGGGATGGGCACCGGGGAGCTGTTTTTT.